Each of the 3 T cell receptor beta chains below was sequenced from the same sample in a study of T cells in Graves' hyperthyroidism and ophthalmopathy (dated by TCRdb to about 2019). The method was multiplex PCR. Data came from an Illumina HiSeq 2000. The TCR beta CDR3 regions were amplified from RNA transcripts. For the first round of RT-PCR on the TCR CDR3, the HTBI primer set was used together with the Qiagen OneStep RT-PCR kit. Using fastp trimming at Q25 and MiXCR clonotype assembly, TCRdb reanalyzed the public sequencing data and kept in-frame beta chains. Rows are combined by CDR3 protein, so each entry shows the most common genes and DNA. The sample table contains approximately 630,000 distinct CDR3 sequences; only one count was recorded for roughly 15% of them. The ten largest make up less than 4.5% of the sample. The sequenced material came from blood. The origin of the receptors is a woman in her 30s with Graves' hyperthyroidism.

This clonotype was counted ten times or more. The rearrangement joins TRBV15 to TRBJ2-7, with D perhaps TRBD1 (5 bases). Germline CDR1 reads LNHNV; CDR2 reads YYDKDF (reference sequence). Trimming took 0 bases from V and 6 from J, leaving 12 bases between them. The CDR3 extends over 14 amino acids. The CDR3, as DNA: TGTGCCACCAGCAGAGATGTCCGCGACAGCGAGCAGTACTTC. This sequence encodes CATSRDVRDSEQYF.

Many counts were recorded for this clonotype. The rearrangement uses TRBV2 and TRBJ1-2; 7 nucleotides agree with TRBD1. The CDR3 consists of 14 residues. Germline V gene data show CDR1 as SNHLY and CDR2 as FYNNEI. The V segment lost 5 bases and the J segment 4 bases; nucleotides outside the gene matches: 7. The CDR3 sequence is CASSRSTGLYGYTF. The DNA of the CDR3 is TGTGCCAGCAGTCGATCGACAGGGCTCTATGGCTACACCTTC.

CDR3 sequence (DNA): TGCAGCACCTTACAGGGGGACGAGCAGTACTTC. Protein: CSTLQGDEQYF. The rearrangement uses TRBV29-1 and TRBJ2-7; 8 bases align to TRBD1. Germline lookup yields CDR1 SQVTM and CDR2 ANQGSEA. CDR3 length: 11 amino acids. With V trimmed by 8 bases and J by 5 bases, 5 bases remained unmatched.